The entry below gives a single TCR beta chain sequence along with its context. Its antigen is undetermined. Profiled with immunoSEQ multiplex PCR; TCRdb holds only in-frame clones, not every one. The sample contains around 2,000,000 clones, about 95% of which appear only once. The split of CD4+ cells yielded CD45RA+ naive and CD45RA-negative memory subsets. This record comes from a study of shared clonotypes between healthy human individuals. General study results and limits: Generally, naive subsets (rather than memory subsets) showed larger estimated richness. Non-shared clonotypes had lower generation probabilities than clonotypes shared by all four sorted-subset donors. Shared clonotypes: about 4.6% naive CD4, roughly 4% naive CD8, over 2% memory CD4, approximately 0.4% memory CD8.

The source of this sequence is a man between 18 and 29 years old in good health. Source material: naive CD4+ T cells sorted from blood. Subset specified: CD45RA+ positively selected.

The CDR3 bases are TGTGCCAGCAGTGTTATCCGAGGTCAGCCCCAGCATTTT. Translating it yields CASSVIRGQPQHF. The chain is built from TRBV2 and TRBJ1-5; no firm D call. V gave up 4 bases and J gave up 6 bases, with 10 bases separating them. The V gene's germline CDR1 is SNHLY and CDR2 FYNNEI. The CDR3 totals 13 residues.